This TCR beta chain emerged from a study of shared clonotypes between healthy human individuals. Study summary: CD4 naive cells filled three plates per donor, CD4 memory three, CD8 naive two and CD8 memory one.

The V segment lost 5 bases and the J segment 8 bases; nucleotides outside the gene matches: 9. The CDR3 totals 14 residues. Looked up from germline, CDR1 is SGHVS and CDR2 is FQNEAQ. The method was immunoSEQ multiplex PCR; TCRdb's version includes in-frame clones alone and lacks a portion of them. The table records some 2,000,000 clones, 85% to 95% of them present only once. This receptor was obtained from a man between 18 and 29 years old in good health. The source material was naive CD4+ T cells sorted from blood. This sample's subset: CD45RA+ positively selected. The chain is built from TRBV7-8 and TRBJ2-1; 7 positions match TRBD2. CDR3 protein: CASSRGGRGDEQFF. In DNA, the CDR3 is TGTGCCAGCAGCCGCGGGGGTAGGGGAGATGAGCAGTTCTTC.